This T cell receptor beta chain was identified during a study of shared clonotypes between healthy human individuals. V gave up 7 bases and J gave up 4 bases, with 16 bases separating them. Germline V lookup: CDR1 MDHEN, CDR2 SYDVKM. There are 14 residues in the CDR3. Findings and caveats of the study: Non-shared clonotypes had lower generation probabilities than those shared by all four donors.

A note on this clone: Its antigen is unknown.

Using immunoSEQ multiplex PCR, the repertoire was profiled, and TCRdb retains in-frame clones only, with some absent. The table has 2 million to 2.5 million clones, roughly 92% seen once. The chain is built from TRBV28 and TRBJ2-5; D is tentatively TRBD1 or TRBD2 (5 bases each). Sequencing was carried out using naive CD4+ T cells from PBMCs. As to subset: CD45RA+ positively selected. This receptor was taken from a man younger than 30 in good health. Some clones in this sample may be carry-over from other donors' samples. The CDR3 loop is CASNIAGATETQYF. The CDR3 DNA follows: TGTGCCAGCAATATCGCCGGGGCCACAGAGACCCAGTACTTC.